The 25 T cell receptor beta chains below all came from one sample that was sequenced in a study of T cells in Graves' hyperthyroidism and ophthalmopathy. There were TCR beta CDR3 regions amplified from RNA transcripts. First-round RT-PCR of the TCR CDR3 relied on the HTBI primer set. TCRdb processed the multiplex PCR reads anew with MiXCR; each CDR3 protein has one entry. There are approximately 560,000 distinct CDR3 sequences in the sample; roughly 50% occur only once, and just over 8% lies in the top ten. Sequenced input: peripheral blood or thyroid tissue (not recorded which). The source of these receptors is a woman between 18 and 29 years old with Graves' hyperthyroidism.

The chain recombines TRBV19 with TRBJ1-5, with TRBD1 identical over 10 bases. Germline V gene lookup returns CDR1 LNHDA and CDR2 SQIVND (reference sequence). V lost 8 bases and J lost 5; bases outside the gene matches: 6. This CDR3 is built from 14 residues. As DNA, the CDR3 is TGTGCCAGTTACGACAGGGGGCGCGATCAGCCCCAGCATTTT. This gives the protein CASYDRGRDQPQHF.

The V gene is TRBV6-5, the J gene TRBJ1-5; unclear D gene. Germline-derived CDR1 and CDR2 are MNHEY and SVGAGI. CDR3 length: 14 amino acids. V was pared by 0 bases and J by 4 bases, with 7 bases between. The DNA for the CDR3 is TGTGCCAGCAGTTACTCGTCTGTAAATCAGCCCCAGCATTTT. Protein sequence: CASSYSSVNQPQHF.

This chain uses TRBV24-1 with TRBJ2-5, with TRBD2 identical over 9 bases. V was pared by 3 bases and J by 8 bases, with 9 bases of the junction left unmatched. This CDR3 has 15 residues. CDR1 KGHDR and CDR2 SFDVKD come from the germline V gene. The DNA of the CDR3 is TGTGCCACCAGTGATACTAGAGCGGGAGGAGGAACCCAGTACTTC. It specifies CATSDTRAGGGTQYF.

The chain employs TRBV7-2 and TRBJ2-5, with D uncertain. The CDR3 loop spans 13 amino acids. Germline V gives CDR1 SGHTA, CDR2 FQGNSA. V lost 3 bases and J lost 5, with 10 bases in between. For the CDR3, the DNA is TGTGCCAGCAGCTTGCAAACCCTGGAGACCCAGTACTTC. Residues: CASSLQTLETQYF.

This clonotype was seen a handful of times. This rearrangement joins TRBV5-8 to TRBJ1-2, with 9 bases fitting TRBD1. Germline CDR1 is SGHTS and CDR2 is YDEGEE. Trimming at V came to 2 bases and at J to 2 bases, leaving 4 bases not matched to a gene. The CDR3 runs to 15 residues. CDR3 loop: CASSFRDRVNYGYTF. The CDR3 DNA reads TGTGCCAGCAGCTTCCGGGACAGGGTCAACTATGGCTACACCTTC.

This clonotype has at least ten counts. A single base separates this from a much larger clone, so it may be a read error. The chain uses TRBV5-1 and TRBJ2-7, with unresolved D. Germline-derived CDR1 and CDR2 are SGHRS and YFSETQ. The ends were cut back, 3 bases at V and 3 bases at J, with 4 bases in the middle. The CDR3 length is 11 residues. CDR3 in DNA: TGCGCCAGCAGCTGGGGCTACGAGCAGTACTTC. Amino acids: CASSWGYEQYF.

The chain is built from TRBV7-8 and TRBJ2-3, with a tentative D call TRBD1 (6 bases). The CDR3 has 13 amino acids. Germline V gene data show CDR1 as SGHVS and CDR2 as FQNEAQ. The germline V and J ends were trimmed by 2 bases and 6 bases, with 9 bases remaining between them. The CDR3 here is CASSLKGEDTQYF. The CDR3, as DNA: TGTGCCAGCAGCTTAAAGGGGGAGGATACGCAGTATTTT.

Of note for this clonotype: The junction differs from germline at one of its ends, possibly a read error. The chain has TRBV10-3 and TRBJ1-5; TRBD1 matches 10 bases. The germline V gene has CDR1 ENHRY and CDR2 SYGVKD. The CDR3 is 18 residues long. In nucleotides, the CDR3 is TGTGCCAGCAGTCCCACCCGGGACAGGGGAGGAGGTGATCAGCCCCAGCATTTT. Translated: CASSPTRDRGGGDQPQHF.

This sequence joins TRBV15 and TRBJ2-3; 9 bases agree with TRBD1. After removal of 3 bases from V and 4 bases from J, the junction contained 5 bases not matched to a gene. CDR3 size: 15 residues. CDR1 and CDR2 from the germline V gene are LNHNV and YYDKDF (reference sequence). CDR3 residues: CATSSGTGKADTQYF. The CDR3 DNA sequence: TGTGCCACCAGCAGCGGGACAGGGAAGGCAGATACGCAGTATTTT.

V usage is TRBV10-3 and J usage is TRBJ1-5, with unresolved D. V was cut by 0 bases and J by 7 bases, with 10 bases left in between. The germline V gene encodes CDR1 ENHRY and CDR2 SYGVKD. The CDR3 runs 14 residues. This CDR3 is CAISESRTGQPQHF. The CDR3 DNA sequence: TGTGCCATCAGTGAGTCAAGGACGGGGCAGCCCCAGCATTTT.

The rearrangement joins TRBV15 to TRBJ2-7; D possibly uses TRBD1 or TRBD2 (5 bases each). The V end was cut by 4 bases, the J end by 0 bases, with 13 bases between. Germline V lookup: CDR1 LNHNV, CDR2 YYDKDF (reference sequence). The CDR3 extends over 15 amino acids. The CDR3 region has the DNA TGTGCCACCAGCAACTCCGGGACGGTCTCCTACGAGCAGTACTTC. This encodes CATSNSGTVSYEQYF.

The V and J genes are TRBV7-7 and TRBJ2-5; 9 nucleotides align to TRBD2. CDR1 is SSHAT, CDR2 FNYEAQ, per germline (reference sequence). After removal of 4 bases from V and 5 bases from J, the junction contained 14 bases not matched to a gene. This CDR3 spans 17 amino acids. The CDR3 loop reads CASSSLYFLAGSETQYF. In nucleotides, the CDR3 is TGTGCCAGCAGCTCACTATATTTTCTAGCGGGAAGCGAGACCCAGTACTTC. The variable domain in full, with the rest retrieved from reference TRBV7-7 and TRBJ2-5, is GAGVSQSPRYKVTKRGQDVTLRCDPISSHATLYWYQQALGQGPEFLTYFNYEAQPDKSGLPSDRFSAERPEGSISTLTIQRTEQRDSAMYRCASSSLYFLAGSETQYFGPGTRLLVL.

The genes are TRBV10-3 and TRBJ1-1, with D tentatively TRBD1 (5 bases). Trimming removed 6 bases from V and 0 bases from J, with 8 bases in between. The length of the CDR3 is 13 residues. The germline gives CDR1 ENHRY, CDR2 SYGVKD. CDR3 DNA sequence: TGTGCCATCAGCCGACAGCTGAACACTGAAGCTTTCTTT. This translates into CAISRQLNTEAFF.

The rearrangement links TRBV6-4 to TRBJ1-1; tentatively, D is TRBD1 (6 bases). Per germline, CDR1 MRHNA and CDR2 SNTAGT. This CDR3 is 13 amino acids long. Trimming left V 8 bases short and J 0 bases short, with 10 bases between. CDR3 DNA sequence: TGTGCCAGCCAGGACAGCTTGAACACTGAAGCTTTCTTT. This gives the protein CASQDSLNTEAFF.

This CDR3 is CATSDLTIETQYF. CDR3 nucleotide sequence: TGTGCCACCAGTGATTTAACGATAGAGACCCAGTACTTC. The chain uses TRBV24-1 and TRBJ2-5; no firm D call. Germline CDR1 KGHDR, CDR2 SFDVKD. This CDR3 comprises 13 residues. V was trimmed by 1 base and J by 4 bases, leaving 6 bases between them.

A remark on this clonotype: It is likely a read error, because the conserved phenylalanine at the end of the CDR3 is missing. No DNA is shown, since the ends of the CDR3 on it are uncertain; the CDR3 is the one TCRdb lists. This rearrangement joins TRBV7-8 to TRBJ2-6; the table assigns TRBD1, which was not confirmed against the DNA. The length of the CDR3 is 8 amino acids, counting both ends. Germline CDR1 SGHVS, CDR2 FQNEAQ. CDR3 protein: CASSLAGT.

The V and J genes are TRBV29-1 and TRBJ1-4, with TRBD1 as a possible D gene (5 bases). Trimming pared 8 bases from V and 4 bases from J, leaving 14 bases between. Germline V gives CDR1 SQVTM, CDR2 ANQGSEA. CDR3 length: 13 amino acids. This CDR3 reads CSSLTAINEKLFF. The CDR3 DNA reads TGCAGCAGTTTGACAGCTATTAATGAAAAACTGTTTTTT.

The table lists this clonotype with many counts. The junction differs from germline at one of its ends, possibly a read error. V gene TRBV10-3 combines with J gene TRBJ2-5; TRBD2 matches at 15 bases. Germline V CDR1 and CDR2: ENHRY, SYGVKD. The CDR3 is made up of 15 amino acids. CDR3: CASSGLAGGPETQYF. The CDR3 DNA follows: TGTGCCAGCAGTGGACTAGCGGGAGGGCCAGAGACCCAGTACTTC.

This clonotype was observed many times. The chain employs TRBV24-1 and TRBJ1-2; D not certain. Trimming took off 3 bases at V and 5 bases at J, with 6 bases between the two ends. Germline V gives CDR1 KGHDR, CDR2 SFDVKD. This CDR3 has 12 amino acids. The CDR3 spells CATSDPIYGYTF. In nucleotides, the CDR3 is TGTGCCACCAGTGATCCCATATATGGCTACACCTTC.

CDR3 in amino acids: CAWSWQAGELFF. The CDR3 DNA is TGTGCCTGGAGTTGGCAGGCCGGGGAGCTGTTTTTT. The chain has TRBV30 and TRBJ2-2; D call uncertain. The V end was cut by 2 bases, the J end by 6 bases, with 7 bases between. The V gene's germline CDR1 is GTSNPN and CDR2 SVGIG (reference sequence). The CDR3 is made up of 12 amino acids. The full variable domain, rest sourced from reference TRBV30 and TRBJ2-2, is SQTIHQWPATLVQPVGSPLSLECTVEGTSNPNLYWYRQAAGRGLQLLFYSVGIGQISSEVPQNLSASRPQDRQFILSSKKLLLSDSGFYLCAWSWQAGELFFGEGSRLTVL.

This clonotype was observed at least ten times. This chain joins TRBV9 and TRBJ1-1; possibly TRBD1 for D (5 bases). V was trimmed by 0 bases and J by 2 bases, leaving 8 bases between them. Germline V CDR1 and CDR2: SGDLS, YYNGEE. The CDR3 contains 14 residues. The CDR3: CASSVGGRNTEAFF. The CDR3 DNA reads TGTGCCAGCAGCGTAGGGGGACGTAACACTGAAGCTTTCTTT.

As concerns this clonotype: With a much larger clone just one base away, this may be a read error. This rearrangement joins TRBV7-8 to TRBJ2-7; TRBD2 is a possible D gene (5 bases). This CDR3 spans 15 amino acids. Germline lookup yields CDR1 SGHVS and CDR2 FQNEAQ. Trimming removed 4 bases at V and 6 bases at J, with 19 bases between. CDR3 sequence: CASSSRVSAYGEQYF. The CDR3 DNA sequence: TGTGCCAGCAGCTCCCGAGTTAGCGCCTACGGCGAGCAGTACTTC.

The chain uses TRBV10-3 and TRBJ2-3, with 8 bases fitting TRBD2. Trimming removed 10 bases from V and 3 bases from J; junction bases left unmatched: 6. CDR3 size: 13 residues. Germline lookup yields CDR1 ENHRY and CDR2 SYGVKD. The CDR3 bases are TGTGCCAACAAGCCTAGCGGGACAGATACGCAGTATTTT. It is translated as CANKPSGTDTQYF.

V gene TRBV29-1 combines with J gene TRBJ1-2; 9 bases map to TRBD1. Germline V gene lookup returns CDR1 SQVTM and CDR2 ANQGSEA. V was clipped by 7 bases and J by 6 bases; unmatched bases: 9. The CDR3 is made up of 13 amino acids. CDR3 coding DNA: TGCAGCGCAGCCGGGACAGGGATCGATGGCTACACCTTC. It encodes CSAAGTGIDGYTF.

The V and J genes are TRBV19 and TRBJ1-2; possibly TRBD1 for D (5 bases). V was pared by 4 bases and J by 5 bases, with 23 bases between. This CDR3 comprises 17 residues. Germline V lookup: CDR1 LNHDA, CDR2 SQIVND (reference sequence). The CDR3 DNA is TGTGCCAGTAGTACCCTGGCCGGCGCACTACGGGGGTATGGCTACACCTTC. It specifies CASSTLAGALRGYGYTF.